The 5 T cell receptor beta chains below come from one sample, sequenced in a study of blood T cell repertoires in COVID-19. Repertoires were generated with immunoSEQ multiplex PCR, while TCRdb's copy carries only in-frame clones and drops some. This sample has 200,000 to 250,000 clones, with more than 70% found just once. The specimen was peripheral blood. These receptors were collected from a human donor in a cohort sampled during active COVID-19.

The chain is built from TRBV18 and TRBJ1-3, with D possibly being TRBD1 (6 bases). The CDR3 runs to 16 residues. Trimming stripped 0 bases from V and 3 bases from J, with 12 bases between. CDR1 KGHSH and CDR2 LQKENI come from the germline V gene. Here the CDR3 DNA reads TGTGCCAGCTCACCACCGAGGGGGGGCGTTGGAAACACCATATATTTT. Translation: CASSPPRGGVGNTIYF. The full variable domain, with the rest looked up from reference TRBV18 and TRBJ1-3, is NAGVMQNPRHLVRRRGQEARLRCSPMKGHSHVYWYRQLPEEGLKFMVYLQKENIIDESGMPKERFSAEFPKEGPSILRIQQVVRGDSAAYFCASSPPRGGVGNTIYFGEGSWLTVV.

The chain carries TRBV19 and TRBJ2-1, with 10 bases identical to TRBD2. Germline CDR1 reads LNHDA; CDR2 reads SQIVND (reference sequence). The length of the CDR3 is 18 residues. V shed 5 bases, J shed 2 bases, and the junction held 12 bases outside the gene matches. CDR3 sequence: CASSSTPQTSGTYNEQFF. The CDR3 bases are TGTGCCAGTAGTTCCACCCCTCAAACTAGCGGGACCTACAATGAGCAGTTCTTC.

The chain is built from TRBV24-1 and TRBJ2-3, with 9 bases matching TRBD1. V lost 3 bases and J lost 4; bases outside the gene matches: 10. The CDR3 contains 17 residues. The germline V gene has CDR1 KGHDR and CDR2 SFDVKD. CDR3 sequence reads: CATSDPQTGGGSDTQYF. The CDR3 coding sequence is TGTGCCACCAGTGATCCTCAGACAGGGGGAGGCTCAGATACGCAGTATTTT.

This clone has only a few counts. This rearrangement joins TRBV6-1 to TRBJ1-5; D perhaps matches TRBD1 (6 bases). The CDR3 has 14 residues. Deletions cut 3 bases from V and 4 bases from J, with 10 bases between. The germline CDR1 and CDR2 sequences are MNHNS and SASEGT. This chain's CDR3 is CASSEKQGNQPQHF. The CDR3 bases are TGTGCCAGCAGTGAGAAACAGGGTAATCAGCCCCAGCATTTT.

This chain links TRBV28 with TRBJ2-1, with 9 bases that match TRBD1. Per the germline V gene, CDR1 is MDHEN and CDR2 is SYDVKM. V shed 5 bases, J shed 7 bases, and the junction held 9 bases outside the gene matches. The CDR3 extends over 15 amino acids. CDR3 nucleotide sequence: TGTGCCAGCAGTGCCCGGGGACAGGGTGGAAATGAGCAGTTCTTC. It yields the protein CASSARGQGGNEQFF.